This is a list of T cell receptor beta chains from one sample in a study of T cells after yellow fever vaccination. A single record per CDR3 protein comes from TCRdb applying MiXCR to the 5' RACE reads. The sample holds a few hundred thousand distinct CDR3 sequences, roughly 17% seen once. The specimen comprised PBMCs, sampled less than 6 days after the first yellow fever vaccination. These receptors originate from a man between 18 and 35 years old who received the YFV17D yellow fever vaccine. Both conserved end residues are part of each CDR3.

TRBJ2-5,TRBV5-6,CASSLDSGGHHETQYF
TRBJ1-1,TRBV20-1,CSARNGDREVTEAFF
TRBJ2-5,TRBV6-1,CASSDDVGARETQYF
TRBJ1-1,TRBV6-2/TRBV6-3,CASTPVFGEGEAFF
TRBJ2-3,TRBV5-1,CASSLQLASDTQYF
TRBJ2-1,TRBV12-3/TRBV12-4,CASRSSGTSYNEQFF
TRBJ1-5,TRBV28,CASTRYGRGWGQPQHF
TRBJ2-5,TRBV5-5,CASQLLGGETQYF
TRBJ2-7,TRBV6-1,CASSENVRDKSYEQYF
TRBJ2-7,TRBV4-3,CASSAHIGPFYEQYF
TRBJ2-3,TRBV4-1,CASRPTLGKGKDTQYF
TRBJ1-6,TRBV6-5,CASSHQDRGISPLHF
TRBJ1-3,TRBV6-5,CASSYSFSVSGNTIYF
TRBJ1-2,TRBV4-1,CASSQTGWGEGGYTF
TRBJ2-3,TRBV6-1,CASKASPPDTQYF
TRBJ1-2,TRBV29-1,CSVDGDYGYTF
TRBJ2-3,TRBV2,CASRVGPSTDTQYF
TRBJ1-1,TRBV5-6,CASSLRLGAEAFF
TRBJ1-2,TRBV28,CASSLVRGTANYGYTF
TRBJ2-7,TRBV9,CASSSRSRGGEQYF
TRBJ2-5,TRBV5-1,CASSLGAPRYETQYF
TRBJ2-1,TRBV7-9,CASSFREKVNEQFF
TRBJ2-4,TRBV7-2,CASSFGRGENIQYF
TRBJ2-1,TRBV3-1,CASSQDGGAVDEQFF
TRBJ2-2,TRBV9,CASSVASRGGTGELFF
TRBJ1-3,TRBV6-1,CASTPIWGSGNTIYF
TRBJ1-2,TRBV12-3/TRBV12-4,CASSLEASNYGYTF
TRBJ2-7,TRBV27,CASSEGTNEQYF
TRBJ2-5,TRBV11-1,CASSLGLAGKTQYF
TRBJ1-1,TRBV12-3/TRBV12-4,CASSLVRAVREGGTNTEAFF
TRBJ2-7,TRBV5-4,CATTKDRTSSYEQYF
TRBJ2-3,TRBV5-1,CASCSGGYTDTQYF
TRBJ2-3,TRBV3-1,CASSQGTSGGPDTQYF
TRBJ2-3,TRBV6-2/TRBV6-3,CASSYSRAGGHTDTQYF
TRBJ2-5,TRBV4-3,CASSQDSGDQETQYF
TRBJ2-1,TRBV7-9,CASSLNVESNLDEQSF
TRBJ1-6,TRBV6-2/TRBV6-3,CASKTGPNSPLHF
TRBJ2-3,TRBV4-3,CASSQDFSTDTQYF
TRBJ2-3,TRBV29-1,CSVNRVDTQYF
TRBJ2-5,TRBV4-1,CASSQVLTGQLQETQYF
TRBJ1-5,TRBV20-1,CSATEGTGYNQPQHF
TRBJ1-5,TRBV28,CASKLSNQPQHF
TRBJ2-3,TRBV6-5,CASSFSSGGSGDTQYF
TRBJ2-1,TRBV7-6,CASSSGGGEQFF